The clone carrying this T cell receptor beta chain was seen a few times. As yet, its antigen is unknown. This sample was included in a study of identical twins. Points from the study as a whole: The abundant beta clonotypes from cord blood had fewer insertions, and memory repertoires had none of this. For monozygotic twins, models underestimated out-of-frame TCR alpha sharing.

The germline CDR1 and CDR2 sequences are DFQATT and SNEGSKA (reference sequence). The CDR3 has 15 residues. V lost 5 bases, J lost 5 bases, and 12 bases stayed unmatched. Unique molecular identifiers were present on the cDNA, and a universal primer site came from template switching. TCRdb passed the 5' RACE reads through MiXCR, listing each CDR3 protein once. The sample lists approximately 680,000 distinct CDR3 sequences; under 8.5% were seen once. This same sample was also part of a study on yellow fever vaccine responses in identical twins.

This TCR came from a woman younger than 30 in good health. Sequenced sample: PBMCs. V gene TRBV20-1 combines with J gene TRBJ2-5; the match to TRBD2 covers 9 bases. The CDR3 reads CSAPTLAGVGETQYF. CDR3 sequence (DNA): TGCAGTGCTCCAACTTTAGCGGGAGTTGGGGAGACCCAGTACTTC.